This T cell receptor beta chain was retrieved from a study of T cell responses to AZD1222 COVID-19 vaccine. Notes on the study in general: Nearly half of spike-specific TCRs reportedly target variant regions that are unmutated in the B.1.351 and B.1.1.7 variants.

The repertoire was sequenced with immunoSEQ multiplex PCR; TCRdb's copy has only in-frame clones and lacks some. The sample consists of just under 150,000 clones, approximately 89% of them appearing once. The germline V gene encodes CDR1 MNHEY and CDR2 SMNVEV (reference sequence). The CDR3 spans 13 residues. V was trimmed by 6 bases and J by 5 bases, leaving 13 bases between them. As concerns this clone: Its antigen is as yet unknown.

This material consisted of peripheral blood, taken 28 days after the second AZD1222 dose. V usage is TRBV27 and J usage is TRBJ2-5; D gene unclear. This sequence was found in an adult who received the AZD1222 COVID-19 vaccine. CDR3 coding DNA: TGTGCCAGCAGAGGATTCCCCGGGGAGACCCAGTACTTC. It translates to CASRGFPGETQYF.